This T cell receptor beta chain was documented in a study of blood T cell repertoires in COVID-19. Study information: The United States, Italy and Spain provided the acute and convalescent COVID-19 samples. T cells, B-cell-depleted T cells, or PBMCs provided the cDNA or gDNA that served as material.

The germline V and J ends were trimmed by 6 bases and 3 bases, with 8 bases remaining between them. This CDR3 region has 13 residues. Original methodology: Nucleated cell counts were estimated from reference gene primer amplification. Profiling relied on immunoSEQ multiplex PCR, and the TCRdb table lists in-frame clones only, not all of them. V and J calls and clone size are as listed in that table; D and trimming were resolved from the DNA. The sample consists of tens of thousands of clones, 80% to 85% of them appearing once. It was during active infection that Seattle patients were enrolled and then longitudinally followed.

V is TRBV12-3 or TRBV12-4 and J is TRBJ2-2; D remains ambiguous. The specimen sequenced was peripheral blood. This clonotype was obtained from a man aged 60 to 69 with COVID-19, enrolled during active disease. This chain's CDR3 is CASRIGDTGELFF. CDR3 sequence (DNA): TGTGCCAGCAGAATCGGAGACACCGGGGAGCTGTTTTTT.